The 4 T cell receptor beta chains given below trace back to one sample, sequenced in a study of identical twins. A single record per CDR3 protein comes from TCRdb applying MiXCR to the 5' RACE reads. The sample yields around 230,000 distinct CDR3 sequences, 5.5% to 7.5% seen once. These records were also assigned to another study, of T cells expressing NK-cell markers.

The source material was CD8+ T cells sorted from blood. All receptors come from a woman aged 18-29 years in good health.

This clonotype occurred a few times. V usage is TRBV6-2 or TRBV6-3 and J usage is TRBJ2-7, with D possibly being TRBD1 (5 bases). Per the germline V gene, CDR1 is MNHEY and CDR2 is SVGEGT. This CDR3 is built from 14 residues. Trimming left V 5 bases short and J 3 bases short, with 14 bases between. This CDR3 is CASSPDTPYYEQYF. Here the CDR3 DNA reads TGTGCCAGCAGTCCGGACACACCATACTACGAGCAGTACTTC.

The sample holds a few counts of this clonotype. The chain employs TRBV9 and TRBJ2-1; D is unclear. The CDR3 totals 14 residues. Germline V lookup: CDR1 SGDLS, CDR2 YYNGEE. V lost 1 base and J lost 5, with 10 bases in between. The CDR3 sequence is CASSVHSPDNEQFF. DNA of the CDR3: TGTGCCAGCAGCGTACACAGTCCGGACAATGAGCAGTTCTTC.

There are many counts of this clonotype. The CDR3 loop reads CASSLPGDNSPLHF. CDR3 nucleotides: TGTGCCAGCAGCTTACCGGGGGATAATTCACCCCTCCACTTT. This chain connects TRBV7-9 to TRBJ1-6; the D gene is possibly TRBD1 (5 bases). Per germline, CDR1 SEHNR and CDR2 FQNEAQ (reference sequence). V was pared by 2 bases and J by 5 bases, with 7 bases between. The CDR3 loop spans 14 amino acids.

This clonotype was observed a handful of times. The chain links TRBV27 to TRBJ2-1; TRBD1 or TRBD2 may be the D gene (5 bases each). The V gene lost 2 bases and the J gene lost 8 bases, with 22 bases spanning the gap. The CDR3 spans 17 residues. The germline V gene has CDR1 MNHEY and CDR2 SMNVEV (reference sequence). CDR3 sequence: CASSLPQGAGRGHEQFF. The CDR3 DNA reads TGTGCCAGCAGTTTACCCCAGGGCGCAGGGCGAGGGCATGAGCAGTTCTTC.